This is a list of T cell receptor beta chains from one sample in a study of PD-1 blockade in classical Hodgkin lymphoma. Measured with immunoSEQ multiplex PCR; TCRdb has only the in-frame clones, and not every one. Of 89,000 or so clones listed, around 90% are singletons. The specimen was peripheral blood mononuclear cells (PBMCs), collected before the second cycle of nivolumab. These receptors came from a human donor with classical Hodgkin lymphoma. The CDR3 runs from the conserved cysteine through the conserved F or W. A D gene is named only where the DNA matches it firmly. Clone size is stated in some rows and not others, as once, few, many or a class when expanded.

CDR3 length,clone size,V gene,J gene,D gene,CDR3 protein,CDR3 DNA
14,once,TRBV5-1,TRBJ2-7,-,CASSLEVSSYEQYF,TGCGCCAGCAGCTTGGAGGTCAGCTCCTACGAGCAGTACTTC
14,-,TRBV28,TRBJ2-2,-,CASSFFRSVGELFF,TGTGCCAGCTCATTCTTCCGGAGTGTCGGGGAGCTGTTTTTT
15,-,TRBV27,TRBJ2-2,-,CASSLRGAYTGELFF,TGTGCCAGCAGTTTAAGGGGGGCCTACACCGGGGAGCTGTTTTTT
15,-,TRBV2,TRBJ1-2,-,CASSESAGDQYGYTF,TGTGCCAGCAGTGAATCGGCAGGGGATCAATATGGCTACACCTTC
12,-,TRBV27,TRBJ2-1,-,CASSLPNNEQFF,TGTGCCAGCAGTTTACCCAACAATGAGCAGTTCTTC
14,-,TRBV27,TRBJ1-4,-,CASSLGGRDEKLFF,TGTGCCAGCAGTTTAGGGGGGCGCGATGAAAAACTGTTTTTT
15,-,TRBV6-5,TRBJ1-2,-,CASSYSISEDYGYTF,TGTGCCAGCAGTTACTCGATATCTGAGGACTATGGCTACACCTTC
16,-,TRBV6-1,TRBJ1-5,-,CASSVRQPYSNQPQHF,TGTGCCAGCAGTGTACGACAGCCCTATAGCAATCAGCCCCAGCATTTT
11,-,TRBV30,TRBJ2-3,-,CAWSVEDTQYF,TGTGCCTGGAGTGTTGAAGATACGCAGTATTTT
14,few,TRBV29-1,TRBJ1-2,TRBD1,CSVELTDRASGYTF,TGCAGCGTTGAATTAACGGACAGGGCTTCTGGCTACACCTTC
17,once,TRBV28,TRBJ1-5,-,CASSLVGRQGSNQPQHF,TGTGCCAGCAGTTTAGTGGGTCGCCAGGGGAGCAATCAGCCCCAGCATTTT
15,-,TRBV28,TRBJ2-7,-,CASSLSTRRLSQQYF,TGTGCCAGCAGTTTATCGACACGACGTCTTTCCCAGCAGTACTTC
15,-,TRBV5-4,TRBJ2-1,TRBD2,CASSLETSPINEQFF,TGTGCCAGCAGCTTAGAGACTAGCCCAATCAATGAGCAGTTCTTC
13,-,TRBV27,TRBJ1-1,TRBD1,CASSFRGRTEAFF,TGTGCCAGCAGTTTTAGGGGGCGAACTGAAGCTTTCTTT
15,-,TRBV11-2,TRBJ1-4,-,CASRPAGGTNEKLFF,TGTGCCAGCAGACCGGCTGGAGGAACTAATGAAAAACTGTTTTTT
15,-,TRBV10-1,TRBJ1-1,-,CASSELVGKNTEAFF,TGCGCCAGCAGTGAGCTTGTTGGAAAGAACACTGAAGCTTTCTTT
14,-,TRBV11-2,TRBJ2-5,-,CASSLERVGETQYF,TGTGCCAGCAGCTTAGAGAGGGTGGGCGAGACCCAGTACTTC
13,-,TRBV5-1,TRBJ1-4,TRBD1,CASSRQGGEKLFF,TGCGCCAGCAGCCGACAGGGAGGAGAAAAACTGTTTTTT
15,few,TRBV28,TRBJ1-2,-,CASSPRLDSYSGYTF,TGTGCCAGCAGTCCCCGACTGGACAGTTACTCTGGCTACACCTTC
15,-,TRBV6-5,TRBJ2-7,TRBD2,CASSLLAGGTYEQYF,TGTGCCAGCAGTTTACTAGCGGGCGGAACCTACGAGCAGTACTTC
15,-,TRBV7-9,TRBJ2-1,TRBD2,CASSLLAGGPHEQFF,TGTGCCAGCAGCTTACTAGCGGGAGGGCCCCATGAGCAGTTCTTC
16,-,TRBV7-8,TRBJ2-1,-,CASSLVLGGVHNEQFF,TGTGCCAGCAGCTTAGTGTTGGGGGGAGTGCACAATGAGCAGTTCTTC
13,-,TRBV30,TRBJ2-5,TRBD1,CAWTTGGPWAQYF,TGTGCCTGGACTACAGGGGGTCCTTGGGCCCAGTACTTC
12,few,TRBV6-1,TRBJ1-5,-,CASNRSNQPQHF,TGTGCCAGCAACAGGAGCAATCAGCCCCAGCATTTT
13,few,TRBV19,TRBJ2-7,-,CASSSTGSTEQYF,TGTGCCAGTAGTTCAACAGGGTCTACTGAGCAGTACTTC
16,-,TRBV5-4,TRBJ2-1,TRBD1,CASSQGGQGSYNEQFF,TGTGCCAGCAGCCAAGGAGGACAGGGCTCCTACAATGAGCAGTTCTTC
12,once,TRBV19,TRBJ2-1,-,CASSVSYNEQFF,TGTGCCAGTAGTGTTTCCTACAATGAGCAGTTCTTC
17,once,TRBV5-1,TRBJ1-4,-,CASSPTSLFGPGGKLFF,TGCGCCAGCAGCCCTACCAGTTTATTCGGCCCTGGTGGAAAACTGTTTTTT
13,few,TRBV25-1,TRBJ1-1,-,CASSSRTDTEAFF,TGTGCCAGCAGTTCTCGGACAGACACTGAAGCTTTCTTT
14,-,TRBV7-9,TRBJ1-1,-,CASSWQTGNTEAFF,TGTGCCAGCAGCTGGCAAACAGGAAACACTGAAGCTTTCTTT
15,-,TRBV28,TRBJ1-4,-,CASSLLGRTNEKLFF,TGTGCCAGCAGTTTATTGGGCCGTACTAATGAAAAACTGTTTTTT
14,-,TRBV19,TRBJ1-4,TRBD1,CASRTGATNEKLFF,TGTGCCAGTAGAACAGGGGCGACTAATGAAAAACTGTTTTTT
17,-,TRBV7-9,TRBJ2-5,TRBD2,CASSLDFSGRAIETQYF,TGTGCCAGCAGCTTAGATTTTAGCGGGAGGGCCATAGAGACCCAGTACTTC
17,-,TRBV9,TRBJ2-5,TRBD1,CADIGTGRPSRGETQYF,TGTGCCGATATTGGGACAGGGAGACCCTCTCGGGGGGAGACCCAGTACTTC
14,-,TRBV27,TRBJ1-1,TRBD1,CASSLRDSNTEAFF,TGTGCCAGCAGTCTAAGGGACAGTAACACTGAAGCTTTCTTT
12,-,TRBV28,TRBJ2-7,-,CASSFSSGEQYF,TGTGCCAGCAGTTTTAGTTCGGGGGAGCAGTACTTC
19,-,TRBV9,TRBJ2-7,TRBD2,CASSPGLAGGFLKSYEQYF,TGTGCCAGCAGCCCTGGACTAGCGGGAGGTTTCCTAAAGTCCTACGAGCAGTACTTC
18,-,TRBV28,TRBJ1-1,-,CASSSHNLLGPPETEAFF,TGTGCCAGCAGTTCCCACAACCTTCTGGGACCCCCTGAGACTGAAGCTTTCTTT
12,-,TRBV28,TRBJ1-5,-,CASSLYHQPQHF,TGTGCCAGCAGTCTATATCACCAGCCCCAGCATTTT
15,-,TRBV19,TRBJ2-1,TRBD2,CASTLSGGRYNEQFF,TGTGCCAGTACCCTATCGGGCGGGAGGTACAATGAGCAGTTCTTC
13,-,TRBV5-4,TRBJ2-7,-,CASSRGQPGEQYF,TGTGCCAGCAGCCGTGGACAGCCAGGCGAGCAGTACTTC
18,-,TRBV5-1,TRBJ2-6,-,CASSRIDRGGSGANVLTF,TGCGCCAGCAGCCGGATTGACAGAGGGGGCTCTGGGGCCAACGTCCTGACTTTC
16,-,TRBV5-1,TRBJ2-1,-,CASSLASLVIFNEQFF,TGCGCCAGCAGCTTGGCCTCTTTGGTTATTTTCAATGAGCAGTTCTTC
14,-,TRBV11-2,TRBJ2-5,-,CAGSSGKRQETQYF,TGTGCCGGCAGCTCAGGGAAGAGGCAAGAGACCCAGTACTTC
13,-,TRBV9,TRBJ2-1,-,CASSVGQVNEQFF,TGTGCCAGCAGCGTAGGGCAGGTCAATGAGCAGTTCTTC
20,-,TRBV23-1,TRBJ2-6,-,CASSQSGQLINRSGANVLTF,TGCGCCAGCAGTCAATCTGGACAGCTGATTAACCGATCTGGGGCCAACGTCCTGACTTTC
14,-,TRBV18,TRBJ2-7,-,CASSPPAGTYEQYF,TGTGCCAGCTCACCACCGGCAGGGACCTACGAGCAGTACTTC
14,-,TRBV27,TRBJ1-6,-,CASTGLLLNSPLHF,TGTGCCAGCACGGGACTCCTTCTTAATTCACCCCTCCACTTT
13,-,TRBV30,TRBJ1-1,TRBD1,CAWDRGMNTEAFF,TGTGCCTGGGACAGGGGGATGAACACTGAAGCTTTCTTT
17,-,TRBV7-9,TRBJ2-7,TRBD2,CASSFSEKREGSYEQYF,TGTGCCAGCAGCTTCTCCGAAAAGCGGGAGGGCTCCTACGAGCAGTACTTC
12,-,TRBV28,TRBJ1-2,TRBD1,CAIRGQLYGYTF,TGTGCCATAAGGGGACAGCTATATGGCTACACCTTC
17,-,TRBV5-4,TRBJ2-3,TRBD2,CASSPLVDSGRKDTQYF,TGTGCCAGCAGCCCTCTAGTTGATAGCGGGAGGAAAGATACGCAGTATTTT
15,-,TRBV11-2,TRBJ2-1,-,CASSLGGGAGNEQFF,TGTGCCAGCAGCTTGGGAGGGGGCGCGGGGAATGAGCAGTTCTTC
14,few,TRBV6-5,TRBJ2-3,TRBD2,CASSYSGLADTQYF,TGTGCCAGCAGTTATTCGGGACTAGCGGATACGCAGTATTTT
18,once,TRBV28,TRBJ2-2,-,CASIKPQQRVSNTGELFF,TGTGCCAGCATAAAACCCCAACAAAGAGTATCAAACACCGGGGAGCTGTTTTTT
13,-,TRBV28,TRBJ1-5,TRBD1,CASSYTGDRPQHF,TGTGCCAGCAGTTATACAGGGGACCGGCCCCAGCATTTT